This TCR beta chain derives from a study of blood T cells in healthy people across ages. In the study overall: Per every two T cells, about one barcoded beta molecule was captured by template switching. Study findings and constraints: Long-lived donors had more naive CD4+ cells and higher diversity than aged donors.

Per germline, CDR1 SEHNR and CDR2 FQNEAQ (reference sequence). The CDR3 spans 15 residues. J gave up 3 bases and V 4 bases, and 6 bases lay outside the gene matches. Using a J-beta primer mix together with a sample-barcoded 5' primer, a second PCR was run for roughly 6 to 12 cycles. TCRdb redid the calling of the 5' RACE reads with MiXCR, one entry per CDR3 protein. Of about 1.6 million distinct CDR3 sequences in the sample, 30% to 35% are singletons; the top ten hold 11%. The total RNA that was extracted per sample amounted to at least 6 micrograms. In its sample, this clonotype was seen many times. Antigen: not known.

Sequences were obtained from blood. The V and J genes are TRBV7-9 and TRBJ1-1; 9 positions agree with TRBD1. The TCR comes from a woman aged 30 to 39 in good health. DNA of the CDR3: TGTGCCAGCAGCTCAACGGGACAGGGCTACACTGAAGCTTTCTTT. This translates into CASSSTGQGYTEAFF.